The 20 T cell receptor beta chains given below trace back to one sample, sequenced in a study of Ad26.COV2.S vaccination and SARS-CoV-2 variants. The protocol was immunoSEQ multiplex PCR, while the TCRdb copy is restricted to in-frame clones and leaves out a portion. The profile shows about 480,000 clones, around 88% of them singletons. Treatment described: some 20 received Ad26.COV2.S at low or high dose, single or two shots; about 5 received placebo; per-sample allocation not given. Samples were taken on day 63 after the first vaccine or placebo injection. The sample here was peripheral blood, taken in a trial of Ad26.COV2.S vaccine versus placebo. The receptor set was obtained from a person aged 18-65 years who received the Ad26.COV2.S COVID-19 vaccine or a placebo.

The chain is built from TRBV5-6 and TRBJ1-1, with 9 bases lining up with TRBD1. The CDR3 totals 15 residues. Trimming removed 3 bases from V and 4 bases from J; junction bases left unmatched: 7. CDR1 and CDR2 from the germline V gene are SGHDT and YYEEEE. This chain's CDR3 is CASSWTGEVSTEAFF. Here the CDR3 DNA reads TGTGCCAGCAGCTGGACAGGGGAGGTCAGCACTGAAGCTTTCTTT.

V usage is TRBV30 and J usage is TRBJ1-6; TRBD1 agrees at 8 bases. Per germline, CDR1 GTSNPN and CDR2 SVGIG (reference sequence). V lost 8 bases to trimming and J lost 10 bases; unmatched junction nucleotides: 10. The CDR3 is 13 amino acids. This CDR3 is CAGGATGDSPLHF. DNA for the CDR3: TGTGCCGGGGGGGCGACAGGGGACTCACCCCTCCACTTT.

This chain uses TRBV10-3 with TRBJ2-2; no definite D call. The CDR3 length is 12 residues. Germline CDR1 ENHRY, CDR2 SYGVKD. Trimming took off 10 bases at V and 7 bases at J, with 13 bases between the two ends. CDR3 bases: TGTGCCACCGCCGTGAAGGGCGGGGAGCTGTTTTTT. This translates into CATAVKGGELFF.

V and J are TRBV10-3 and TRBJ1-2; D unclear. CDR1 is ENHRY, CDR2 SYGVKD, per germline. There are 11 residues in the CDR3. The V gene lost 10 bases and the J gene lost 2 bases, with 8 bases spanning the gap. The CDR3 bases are TGTGCCACGGAGACCAACTATGGCTACACCTTC. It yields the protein CATETNYGYTF.

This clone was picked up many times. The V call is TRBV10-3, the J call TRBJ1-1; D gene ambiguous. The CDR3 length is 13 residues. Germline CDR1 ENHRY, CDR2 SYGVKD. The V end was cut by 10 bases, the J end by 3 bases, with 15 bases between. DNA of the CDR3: TGTGCCACCCTGGACGGTTCCTACACTGAAGCTTTCTTT. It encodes CATLDGSYTEAFF.

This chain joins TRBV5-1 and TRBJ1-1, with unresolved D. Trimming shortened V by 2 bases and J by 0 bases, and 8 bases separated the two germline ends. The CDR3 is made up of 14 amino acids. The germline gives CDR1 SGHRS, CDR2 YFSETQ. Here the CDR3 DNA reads TGCGCCAGCAGCTTCAATAGCATGAACACTGAAGCTTTCTTT. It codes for CASSFNSMNTEAFF.

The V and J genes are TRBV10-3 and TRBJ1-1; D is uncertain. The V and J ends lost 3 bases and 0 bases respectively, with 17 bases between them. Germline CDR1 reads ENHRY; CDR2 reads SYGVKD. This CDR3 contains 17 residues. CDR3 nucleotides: TGTGCCATCAGTGATCGGGTAGGAGATGGGGTGAACACTGAAGCTTTCTTT. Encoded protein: CAISDRVGDGVNTEAFF.

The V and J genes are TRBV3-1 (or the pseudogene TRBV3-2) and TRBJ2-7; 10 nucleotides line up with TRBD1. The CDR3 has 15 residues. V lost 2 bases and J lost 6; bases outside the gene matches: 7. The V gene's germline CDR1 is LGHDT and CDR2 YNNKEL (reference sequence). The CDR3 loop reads CASSQPGQGFFEQYF. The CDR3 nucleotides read TGTGCCAGCAGCCAACCGGGACAGGGGTTTTTCGAGCAGTACTTC.

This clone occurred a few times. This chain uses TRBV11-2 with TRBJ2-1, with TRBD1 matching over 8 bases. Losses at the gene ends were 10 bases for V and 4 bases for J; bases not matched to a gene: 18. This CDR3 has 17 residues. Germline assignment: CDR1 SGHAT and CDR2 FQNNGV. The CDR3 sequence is CATTGTGDSGVYNEQFF. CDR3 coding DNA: TGTGCCACCACCGGGACAGGCGACTCCGGGGTATACAATGAGCAGTTCTTC. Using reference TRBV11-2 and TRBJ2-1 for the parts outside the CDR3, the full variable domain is EAGVAQSPRYKIIEKRQSVAFWCNPISGHATLYWYQQILGQGPKLLIQFQNNGVVDDSQLPKDRFSAERLKGVDSTLKIQPAKLEDSAVYLCATTGTGDSGVYNEQFFGPGTRLTVL.

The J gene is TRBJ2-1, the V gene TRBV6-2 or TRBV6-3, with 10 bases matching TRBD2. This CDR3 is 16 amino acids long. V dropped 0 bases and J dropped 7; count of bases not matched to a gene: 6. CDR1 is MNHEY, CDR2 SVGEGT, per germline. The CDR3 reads CASSYSGLALANEQFF. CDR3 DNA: TGTGCCAGCAGTTACTCGGGACTAGCGTTGGCGAATGAGCAGTTCTTC.

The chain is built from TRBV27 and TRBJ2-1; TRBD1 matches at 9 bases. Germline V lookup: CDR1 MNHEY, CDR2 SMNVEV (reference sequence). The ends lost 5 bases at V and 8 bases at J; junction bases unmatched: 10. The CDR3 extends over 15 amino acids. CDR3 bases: TGTGCCAGCAGTCCCGGACAGGGGTTCATGGATGAGCAGTTCTTC. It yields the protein CASSPGQGFMDEQFF.

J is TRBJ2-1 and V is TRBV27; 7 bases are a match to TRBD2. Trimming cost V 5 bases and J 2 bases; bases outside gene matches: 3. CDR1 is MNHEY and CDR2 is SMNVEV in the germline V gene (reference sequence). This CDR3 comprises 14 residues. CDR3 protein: CASSTTSAYNEQFF. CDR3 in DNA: TGTGCCAGCAGTACCACTAGCGCCTACAATGAGCAGTTCTTC.

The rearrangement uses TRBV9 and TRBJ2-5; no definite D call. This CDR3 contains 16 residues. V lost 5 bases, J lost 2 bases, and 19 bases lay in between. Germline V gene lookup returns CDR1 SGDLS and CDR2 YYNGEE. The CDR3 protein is CASSEFPDPTQETQYF. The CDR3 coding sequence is TGTGCCAGCAGTGAATTCCCGGATCCCACTCAAGAGACCCAGTACTTC.

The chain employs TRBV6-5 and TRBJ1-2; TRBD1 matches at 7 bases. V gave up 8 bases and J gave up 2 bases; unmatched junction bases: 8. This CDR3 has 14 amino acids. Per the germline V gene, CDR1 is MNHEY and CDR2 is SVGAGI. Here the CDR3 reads CASGVDRANYGYTF. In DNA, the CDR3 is TGTGCCAGCGGAGTCGACAGGGCCAACTATGGCTACACCTTC.

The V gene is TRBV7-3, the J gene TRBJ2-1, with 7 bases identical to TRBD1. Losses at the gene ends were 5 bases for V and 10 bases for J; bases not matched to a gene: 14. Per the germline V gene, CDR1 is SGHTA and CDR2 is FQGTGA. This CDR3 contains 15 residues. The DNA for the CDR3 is TGTGCCAGCAGCCAGATCCGACAGGGACCTTCGGAGCAGTTCTTC. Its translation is CASSQIRQGPSEQFF.

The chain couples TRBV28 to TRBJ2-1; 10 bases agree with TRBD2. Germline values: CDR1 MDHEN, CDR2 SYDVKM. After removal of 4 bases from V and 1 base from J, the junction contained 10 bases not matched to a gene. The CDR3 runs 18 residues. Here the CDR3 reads CASSSASGLALSYNEQFF. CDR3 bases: TGTGCCAGCAGTTCCGCATCGGGACTAGCGTTATCCTACAATGAGCAGTTCTTC. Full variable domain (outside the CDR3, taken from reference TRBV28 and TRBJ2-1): DVKVTQSSRYLVKRTGEKVFLECVQDMDHENMFWYRQDPGLGLRLIYFSYDVKMKEKGDIPEGYSVSREKKERFSLILESASTNQTSMYLCASSSASGLALSYNEQFFGPGTRLTVL.

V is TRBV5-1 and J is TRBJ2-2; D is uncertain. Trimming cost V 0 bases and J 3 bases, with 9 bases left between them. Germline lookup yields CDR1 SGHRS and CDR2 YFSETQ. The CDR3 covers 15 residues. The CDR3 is CASSLVFGDTGELFF. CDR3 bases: TGCGCCAGCAGCTTGGTTTTTGGAGACACCGGGGAGCTGTTTTTT.

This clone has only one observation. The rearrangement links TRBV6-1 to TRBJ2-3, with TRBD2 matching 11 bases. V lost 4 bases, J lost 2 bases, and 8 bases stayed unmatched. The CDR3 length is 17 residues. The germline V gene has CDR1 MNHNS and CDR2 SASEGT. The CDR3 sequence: CASSVRGTSGYTDTQYF. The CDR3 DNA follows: TGTGCCAGCAGTGTCAGGGGGACTAGCGGATACACAGATACGCAGTATTTT.

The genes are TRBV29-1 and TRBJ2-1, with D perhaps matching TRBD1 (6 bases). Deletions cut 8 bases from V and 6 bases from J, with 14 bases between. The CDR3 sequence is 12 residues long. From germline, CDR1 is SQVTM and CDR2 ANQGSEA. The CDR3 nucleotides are TGCAGCTCCCGACAGGTGGGCAATGAGCAGTTCTTC. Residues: CSSRQVGNEQFF.

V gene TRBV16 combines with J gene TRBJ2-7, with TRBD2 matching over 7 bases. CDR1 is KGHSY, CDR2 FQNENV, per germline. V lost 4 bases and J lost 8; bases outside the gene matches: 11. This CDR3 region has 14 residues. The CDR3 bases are TGTGCCAGCAGCCCGGGAGGCCGTCTGCCGAAGCAGTACTTC. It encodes CASSPGGRLPKQYF.